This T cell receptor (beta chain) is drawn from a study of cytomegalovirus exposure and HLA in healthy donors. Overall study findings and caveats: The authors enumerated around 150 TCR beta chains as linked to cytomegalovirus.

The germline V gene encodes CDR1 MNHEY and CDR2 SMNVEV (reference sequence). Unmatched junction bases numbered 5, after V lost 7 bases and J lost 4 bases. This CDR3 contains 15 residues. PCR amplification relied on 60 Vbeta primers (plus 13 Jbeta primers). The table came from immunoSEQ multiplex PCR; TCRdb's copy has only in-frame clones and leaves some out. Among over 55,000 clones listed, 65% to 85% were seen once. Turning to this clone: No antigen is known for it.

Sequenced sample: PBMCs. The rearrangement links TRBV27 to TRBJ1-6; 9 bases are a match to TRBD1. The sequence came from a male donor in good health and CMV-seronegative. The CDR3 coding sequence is TGTGCCAGCACCCTGGGACAGGGATATAATTCACCCCTCCACTTT. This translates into CASTLGQGYNSPLHF.